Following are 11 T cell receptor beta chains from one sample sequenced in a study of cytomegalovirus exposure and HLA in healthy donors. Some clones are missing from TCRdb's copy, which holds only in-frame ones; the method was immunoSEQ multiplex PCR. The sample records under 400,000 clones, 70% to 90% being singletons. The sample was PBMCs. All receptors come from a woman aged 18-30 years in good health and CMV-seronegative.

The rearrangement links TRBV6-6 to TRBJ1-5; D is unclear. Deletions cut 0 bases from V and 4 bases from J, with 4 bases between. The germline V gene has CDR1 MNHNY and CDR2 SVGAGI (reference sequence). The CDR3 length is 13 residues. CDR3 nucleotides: TGTGCCAGCAGTTACTCGGAGAATCAGCCCCAGCATTTT. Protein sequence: CASSYSENQPQHF.

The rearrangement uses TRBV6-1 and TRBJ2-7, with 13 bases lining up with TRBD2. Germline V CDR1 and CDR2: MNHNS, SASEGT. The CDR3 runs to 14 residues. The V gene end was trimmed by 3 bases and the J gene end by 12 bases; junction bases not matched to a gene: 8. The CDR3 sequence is CASSETSGRTQGYF. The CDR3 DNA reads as TGTGCCAGCAGTGAGACTAGCGGGAGGACCCAGGGGTACTTC.

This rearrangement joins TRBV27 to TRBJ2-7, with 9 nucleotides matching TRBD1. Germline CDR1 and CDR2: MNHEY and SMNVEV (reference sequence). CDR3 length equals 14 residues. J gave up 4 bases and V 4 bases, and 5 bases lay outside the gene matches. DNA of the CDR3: TGTGCCAGCAGTTCGGACAGGGGAGGATACGAGCAGTACTTC. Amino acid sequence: CASSSDRGGYEQYF.

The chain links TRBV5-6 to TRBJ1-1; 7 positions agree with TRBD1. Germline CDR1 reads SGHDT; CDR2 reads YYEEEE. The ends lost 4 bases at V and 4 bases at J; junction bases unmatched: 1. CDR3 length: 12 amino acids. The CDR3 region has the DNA TGTGCCAGCAGCCCAGGGGGCACTGAAGCTTTCTTT. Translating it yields CASSPGGTEAFF.

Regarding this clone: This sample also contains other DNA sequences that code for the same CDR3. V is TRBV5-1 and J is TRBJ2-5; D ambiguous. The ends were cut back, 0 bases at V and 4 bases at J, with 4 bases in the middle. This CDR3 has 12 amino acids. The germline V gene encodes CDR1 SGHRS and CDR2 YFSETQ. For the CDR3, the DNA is TGCGCCAGCAGCTTGGCCTCAGAGACCCAGTACTTC. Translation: CASSLASETQYF.

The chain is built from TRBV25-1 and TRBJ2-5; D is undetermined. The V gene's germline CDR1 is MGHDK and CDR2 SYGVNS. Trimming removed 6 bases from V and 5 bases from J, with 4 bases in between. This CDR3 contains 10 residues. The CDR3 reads CASSSETQYF. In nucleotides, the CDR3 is TGTGCCAGCAGCTCCGAGACCCAGTACTTC.

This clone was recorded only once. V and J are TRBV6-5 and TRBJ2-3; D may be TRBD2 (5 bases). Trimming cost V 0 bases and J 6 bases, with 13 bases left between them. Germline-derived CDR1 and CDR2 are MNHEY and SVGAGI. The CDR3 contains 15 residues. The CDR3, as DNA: TGTGCCAGCAGTTACTCGAGGGTTTTCTCCGATACGCAGTATTTT. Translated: CASSYSRVFSDTQYF.

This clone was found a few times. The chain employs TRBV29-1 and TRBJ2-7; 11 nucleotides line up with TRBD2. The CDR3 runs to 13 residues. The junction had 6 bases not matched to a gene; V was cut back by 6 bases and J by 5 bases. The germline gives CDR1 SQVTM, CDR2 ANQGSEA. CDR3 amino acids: CSVLGTSGNEQYF. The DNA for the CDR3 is TGCAGCGTCCTCGGGACTAGCGGCAACGAGCAGTACTTC.

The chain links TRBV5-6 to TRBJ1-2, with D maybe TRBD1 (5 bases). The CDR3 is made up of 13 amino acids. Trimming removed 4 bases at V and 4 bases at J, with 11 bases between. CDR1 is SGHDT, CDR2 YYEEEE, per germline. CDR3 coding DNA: TGTGCCAGCAGCCCGCGGCAGGGCTATGGCTACACCTTC. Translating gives CASSPRQGYGYTF.

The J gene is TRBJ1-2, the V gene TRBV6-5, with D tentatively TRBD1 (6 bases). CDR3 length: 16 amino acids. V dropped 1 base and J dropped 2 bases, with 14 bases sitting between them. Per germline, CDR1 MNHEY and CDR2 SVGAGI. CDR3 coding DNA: TGTGCCAGCAGTTACTATGGGAAGGGGGAGAACTATGGCTACACCTTC. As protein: CASSYYGKGENYGYTF.

The CDR3 sequence: CATRNLAGGRDGELFF. DNA of the CDR3: TGTGCCACCAGAAACCTAGCGGGAGGGCGCGACGGGGAGCTGTTTTTT. This rearrangement joins TRBV15 to TRBJ2-2; 12 bases map to TRBD2. Germline V CDR1 and CDR2: LNHNV, YYDKDF (reference sequence). V trimming: 6 bases; J trimming: 7 bases; junction bases outside the gene matches: 9. The CDR3 loop spans 16 amino acids.